This T cell receptor (beta chain) was obtained from a study of T-cell reconstitution after alpha-beta-depleted transplantation in children. In this sample, this clonotype turned up a few times. Using unique molecular identifiers, the investigators prepared the TCRbeta library. A single record per CDR3 protein comes from TCRdb applying MiXCR to the PCR reads. The table includes 750,000 to 950,000 distinct CDR3 sequences, 15% to 20% detected once. J lost 6 bases, V lost 6 bases, and 4 bases had no gene match. This CDR3 region has 12 residues. Germline V CDR1 and CDR2: SGHRS, YFSETQ. This sequence was found in a male patient younger than 18 who had a stem cell transplant for acute lymphoblastic leukemia, so the T cells may come from the graft donor. The chain carries TRBV5-1 and TRBJ1-2; 8 nucleotides agree with TRBD1. The sample consisted of PBMCs, mostly from graft donor cells, taken 360 days after TCRalphabeta/CD19-depleted stem cell transplant. CDR3 region: CASTMDRDGYTF. The CDR3 bases are TGCGCCAGCACTATGGACAGGGATGGCTACACCTTC.